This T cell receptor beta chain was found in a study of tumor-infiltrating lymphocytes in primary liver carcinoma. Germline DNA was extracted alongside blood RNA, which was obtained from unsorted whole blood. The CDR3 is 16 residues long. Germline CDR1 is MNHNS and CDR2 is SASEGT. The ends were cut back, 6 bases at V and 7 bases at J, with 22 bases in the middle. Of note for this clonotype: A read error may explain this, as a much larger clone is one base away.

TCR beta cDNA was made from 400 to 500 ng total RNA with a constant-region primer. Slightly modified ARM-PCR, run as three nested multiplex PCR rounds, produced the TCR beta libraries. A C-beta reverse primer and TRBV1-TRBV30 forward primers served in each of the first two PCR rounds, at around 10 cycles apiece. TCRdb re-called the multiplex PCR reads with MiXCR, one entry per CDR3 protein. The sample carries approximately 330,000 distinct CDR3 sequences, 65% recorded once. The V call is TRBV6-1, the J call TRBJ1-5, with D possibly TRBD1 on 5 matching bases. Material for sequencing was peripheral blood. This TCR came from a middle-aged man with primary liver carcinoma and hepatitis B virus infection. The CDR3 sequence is CASSASGWGIKQPQHF. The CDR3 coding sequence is TGTGCCAGCAGCGCTTCGGGATGGGGCATTAAACAGCCCCAGCATTTT.